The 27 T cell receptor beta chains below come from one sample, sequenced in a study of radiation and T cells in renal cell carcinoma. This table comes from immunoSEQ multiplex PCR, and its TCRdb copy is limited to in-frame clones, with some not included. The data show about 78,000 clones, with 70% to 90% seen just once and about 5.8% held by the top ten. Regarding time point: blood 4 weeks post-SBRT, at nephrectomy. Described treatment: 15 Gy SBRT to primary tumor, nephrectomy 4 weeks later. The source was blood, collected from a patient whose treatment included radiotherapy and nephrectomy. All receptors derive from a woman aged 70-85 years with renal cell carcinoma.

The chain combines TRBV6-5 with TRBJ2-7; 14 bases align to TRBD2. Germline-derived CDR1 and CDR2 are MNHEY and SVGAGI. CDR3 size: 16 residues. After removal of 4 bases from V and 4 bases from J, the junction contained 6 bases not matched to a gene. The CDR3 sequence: CASSSPTSGGGYEQYF. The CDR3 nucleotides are TGTGCCAGCAGTTCACCGACTAGCGGGGGGGGTTACGAGCAGTACTTC.

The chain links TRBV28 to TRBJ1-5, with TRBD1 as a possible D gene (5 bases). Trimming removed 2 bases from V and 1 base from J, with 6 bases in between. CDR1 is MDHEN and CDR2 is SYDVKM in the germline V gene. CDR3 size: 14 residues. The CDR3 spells CASSLDRSNQPQHF. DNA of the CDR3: TGTGCCAGCAGTTTAGACAGAAGCAATCAGCCCCAGCATTTT.

As DNA, the CDR3 is TGTGCCAGCAGTGTCTGGGATTATGGCTACACCTTC. It specifies CASSVWDYGYTF. The gene calls are TRBV5-6 and TRBJ1-2; D gene uncertain. There are 12 residues in the CDR3. CDR1 is SGHDT, CDR2 YYEEEE, per germline. Trimming removed 5 bases from V and 5 bases from J, with 10 bases in between.

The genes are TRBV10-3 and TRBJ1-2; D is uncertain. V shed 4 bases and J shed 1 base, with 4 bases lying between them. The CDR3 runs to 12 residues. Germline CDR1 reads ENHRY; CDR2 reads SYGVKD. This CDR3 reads CAISAINYGYTF. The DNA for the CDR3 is TGTGCCATCAGTGCCATTAACTATGGCTACACCTTC.

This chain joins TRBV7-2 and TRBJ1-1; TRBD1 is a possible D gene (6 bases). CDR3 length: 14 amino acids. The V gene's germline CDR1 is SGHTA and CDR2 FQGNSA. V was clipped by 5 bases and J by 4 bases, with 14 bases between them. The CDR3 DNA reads TGTGCCAGCAGCGTCAAAGGGGGTAGCACTGAAGCTTTCTTT. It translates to CASSVKGGSTEAFF.

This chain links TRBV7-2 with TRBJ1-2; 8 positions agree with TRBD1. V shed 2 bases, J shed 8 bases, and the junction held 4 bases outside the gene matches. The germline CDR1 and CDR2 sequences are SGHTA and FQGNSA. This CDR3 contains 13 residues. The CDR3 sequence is CASSLQGAWGYTF. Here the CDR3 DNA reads TGTGCCAGCAGCTTACAGGGGGCTTGGGGCTACACCTTC.

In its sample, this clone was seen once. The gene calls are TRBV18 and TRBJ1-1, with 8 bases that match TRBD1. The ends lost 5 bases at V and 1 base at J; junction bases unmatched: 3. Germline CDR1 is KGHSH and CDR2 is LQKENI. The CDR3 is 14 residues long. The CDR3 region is CASSSTGGNTEAFF. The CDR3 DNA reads TGTGCCAGCTCATCAACAGGGGGGAACACTGAAGCTTTCTTT. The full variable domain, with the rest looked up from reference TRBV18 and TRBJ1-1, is NAGVMQNPRHLVRRRGQEARLRCSPMKGHSHVYWYRQLPEEGLKFMVYLQKENIIDESGMPKERFSAEFPKEGPSILRIQQVVRGDSAAYFCASSSTGGNTEAFFGQGTRLTVV.

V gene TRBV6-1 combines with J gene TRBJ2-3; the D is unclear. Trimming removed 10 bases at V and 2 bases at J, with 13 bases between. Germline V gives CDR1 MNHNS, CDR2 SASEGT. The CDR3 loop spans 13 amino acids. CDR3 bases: TGTGCCACCCAAGCAAATCCCACAGATACGCAGTATTTT. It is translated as CATQANPTDTQYF.

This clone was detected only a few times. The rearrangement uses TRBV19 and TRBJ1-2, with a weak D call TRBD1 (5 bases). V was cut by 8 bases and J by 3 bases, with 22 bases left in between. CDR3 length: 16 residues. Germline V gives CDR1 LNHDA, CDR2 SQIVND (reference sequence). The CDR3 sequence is CASQGAGRAPYYGYTF. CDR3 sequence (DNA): TGTGCCAGTCAGGGCGCGGGACGGGCCCCTTACTATGGCTACACCTTC.

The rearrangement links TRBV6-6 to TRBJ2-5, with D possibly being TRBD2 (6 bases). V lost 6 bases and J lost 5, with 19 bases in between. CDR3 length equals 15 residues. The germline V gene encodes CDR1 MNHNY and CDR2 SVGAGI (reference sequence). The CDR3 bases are TGTGCCAGCAGACAGCTACGGGGGTTAGGGGAGACCCAGTACTTC. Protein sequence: CASRQLRGLGETQYF.

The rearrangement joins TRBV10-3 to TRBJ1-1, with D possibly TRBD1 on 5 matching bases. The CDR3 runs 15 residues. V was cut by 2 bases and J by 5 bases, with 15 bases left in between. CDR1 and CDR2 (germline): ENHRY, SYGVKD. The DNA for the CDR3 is TGTGCCATCAGTGAGGCGGGTCGGAAGGGGACTGAAGCTTTCTTT. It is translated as CAISEAGRKGTEAFF.

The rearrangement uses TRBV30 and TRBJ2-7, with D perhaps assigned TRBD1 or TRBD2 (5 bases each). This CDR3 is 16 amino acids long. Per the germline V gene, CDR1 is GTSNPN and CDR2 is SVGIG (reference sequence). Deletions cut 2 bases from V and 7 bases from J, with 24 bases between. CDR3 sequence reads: CAWSPTRDPLPREQYF. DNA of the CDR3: TGTGCCTGGAGTCCAACCCGGGACCCCCTCCCTCGGGAGCAGTACTTC.

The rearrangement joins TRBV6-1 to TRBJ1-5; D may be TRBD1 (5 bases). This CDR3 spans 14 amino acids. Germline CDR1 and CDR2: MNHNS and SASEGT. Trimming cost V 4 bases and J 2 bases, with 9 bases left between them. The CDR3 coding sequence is TGTGCCAGCAGTGGAAGGGGCGGCAATCAGCCCCAGCATTTT. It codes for CASSGRGGNQPQHF.

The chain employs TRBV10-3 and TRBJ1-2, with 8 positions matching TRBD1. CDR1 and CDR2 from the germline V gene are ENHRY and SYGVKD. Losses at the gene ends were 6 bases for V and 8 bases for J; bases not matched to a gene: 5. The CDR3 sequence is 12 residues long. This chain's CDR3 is CAIRGTGGGYTF. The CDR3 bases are TGTGCCATCAGGGGGACAGGTGGAGGCTACACCTTC.

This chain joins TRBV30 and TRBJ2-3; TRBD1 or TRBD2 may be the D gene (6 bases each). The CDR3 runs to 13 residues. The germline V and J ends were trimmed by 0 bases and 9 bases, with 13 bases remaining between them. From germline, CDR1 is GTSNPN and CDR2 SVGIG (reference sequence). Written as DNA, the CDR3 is TGTGCCTGGAGTGTCAAGGGGGGCTTGACGCAGTATTTT. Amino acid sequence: CAWSVKGGLTQYF.

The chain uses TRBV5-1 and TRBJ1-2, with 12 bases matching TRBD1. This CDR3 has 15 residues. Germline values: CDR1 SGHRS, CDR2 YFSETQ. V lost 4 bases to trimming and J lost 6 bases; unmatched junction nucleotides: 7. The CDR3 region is CASSPGTGGINGYTF. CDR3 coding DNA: TGCGCCAGCAGCCCAGGGACAGGGGGCATTAATGGCTACACCTTC.

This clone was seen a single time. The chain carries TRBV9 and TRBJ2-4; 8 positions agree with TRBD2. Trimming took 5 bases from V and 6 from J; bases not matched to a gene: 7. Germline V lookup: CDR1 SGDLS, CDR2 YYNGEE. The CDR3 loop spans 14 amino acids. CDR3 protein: CASSEIAGLNIQYF. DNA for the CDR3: TGTGCCAGCAGTGAAATAGCGGGACTAAACATTCAGTACTTC.

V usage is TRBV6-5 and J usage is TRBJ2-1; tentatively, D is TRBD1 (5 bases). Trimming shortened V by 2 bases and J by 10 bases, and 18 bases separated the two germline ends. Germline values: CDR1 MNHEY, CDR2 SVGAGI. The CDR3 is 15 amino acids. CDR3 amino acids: CASSYDRKLSFEQFF. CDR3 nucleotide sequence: TGTGCCAGCAGTTACGACAGAAAATTATCCTTCGAGCAGTTCTTC.

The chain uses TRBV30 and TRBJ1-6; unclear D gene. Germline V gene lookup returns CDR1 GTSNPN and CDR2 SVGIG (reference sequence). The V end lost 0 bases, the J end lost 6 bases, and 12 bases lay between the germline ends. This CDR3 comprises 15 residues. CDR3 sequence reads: CAWSVLMGSNSPLHF. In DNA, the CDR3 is TGTGCCTGGAGTGTACTCATGGGTAGTAATTCACCCCTCCACTTT.

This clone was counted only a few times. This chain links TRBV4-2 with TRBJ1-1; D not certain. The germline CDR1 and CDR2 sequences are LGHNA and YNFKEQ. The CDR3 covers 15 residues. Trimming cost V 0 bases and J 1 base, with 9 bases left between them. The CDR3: CASSQDRRGNTEAFF. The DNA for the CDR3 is TGTGCCAGCAGCCAAGATCGCAGAGGGAACACTGAAGCTTTCTTT.

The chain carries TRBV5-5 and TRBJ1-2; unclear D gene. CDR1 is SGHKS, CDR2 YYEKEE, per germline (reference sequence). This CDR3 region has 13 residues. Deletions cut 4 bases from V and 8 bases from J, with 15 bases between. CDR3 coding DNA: TGTGCCAGCAGCCGAAACACCGACCGCGGCTACACCTTC. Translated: CASSRNTDRGYTF. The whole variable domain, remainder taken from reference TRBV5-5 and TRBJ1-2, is DAGVTQSPTHLIKTRGQQVTLRCSPISGHKSVSWYQQVLGQGPQFIFQYYEKEERGRGNFPDRFSARQFPNYSSELNVNALLLGDSALYLCASSRNTDRGYTFGSGTRLTVV.

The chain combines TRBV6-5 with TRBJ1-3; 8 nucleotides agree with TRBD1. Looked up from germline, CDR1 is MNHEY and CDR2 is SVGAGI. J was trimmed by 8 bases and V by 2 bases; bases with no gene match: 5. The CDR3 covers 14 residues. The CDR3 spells CASSYGRGLDTIYF. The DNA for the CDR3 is TGTGCCAGCAGTTACGGCAGGGGGCTAGACACCATATATTTT.

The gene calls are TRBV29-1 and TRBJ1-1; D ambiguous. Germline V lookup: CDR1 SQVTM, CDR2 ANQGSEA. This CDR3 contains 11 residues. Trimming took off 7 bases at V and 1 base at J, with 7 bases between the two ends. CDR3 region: CSAKRNTEAFF. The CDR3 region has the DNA TGCAGCGCCAAGCGGAACACTGAAGCTTTCTTT.

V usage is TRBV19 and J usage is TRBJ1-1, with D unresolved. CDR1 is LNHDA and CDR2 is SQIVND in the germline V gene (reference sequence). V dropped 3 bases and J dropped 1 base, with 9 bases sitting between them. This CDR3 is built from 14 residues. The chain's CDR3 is CASSMGIGNTEAFF. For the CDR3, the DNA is TGTGCCAGTAGTATGGGGATTGGGAACACTGAAGCTTTCTTT.

In DNA, the CDR3 is TGTGCCAGCAGACGACAGGGAGCACAGCAGTACTTC. Its protein is CASRRQGAQQYF. This chain uses TRBV2 with TRBJ2-5, with 7 nucleotides matching TRBD1. The CDR3 spans 12 residues. The trim removed 6 bases at V and 11 bases at J, leaving 9 bases unmatched. Germline CDR1 SNHLY, CDR2 FYNNEI.

This CDR3 is CASSSGPMDTQYF. The DNA for the CDR3 is TGTGCCAGCAGCTCGGGACCGATGGATACGCAGTATTTT. The chain has TRBV5-6 and TRBJ2-3, with D perhaps being TRBD1 or TRBD2 (5 bases each). Germline values: CDR1 SGHDT, CDR2 YYEEEE. The germline V and J ends were trimmed by 3 bases and 6 bases, with 11 bases remaining between them. The CDR3 extends over 13 amino acids.

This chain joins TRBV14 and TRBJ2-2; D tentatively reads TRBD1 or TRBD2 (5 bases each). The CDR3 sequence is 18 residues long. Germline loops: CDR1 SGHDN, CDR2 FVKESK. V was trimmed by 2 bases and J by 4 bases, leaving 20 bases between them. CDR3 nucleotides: TGTGCCAGCAGCCAATGGGTCATCGGGACCAGCGGCACCGGGGAGCTGTTTTTT. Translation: CASSQWVIGTSGTGELFF.